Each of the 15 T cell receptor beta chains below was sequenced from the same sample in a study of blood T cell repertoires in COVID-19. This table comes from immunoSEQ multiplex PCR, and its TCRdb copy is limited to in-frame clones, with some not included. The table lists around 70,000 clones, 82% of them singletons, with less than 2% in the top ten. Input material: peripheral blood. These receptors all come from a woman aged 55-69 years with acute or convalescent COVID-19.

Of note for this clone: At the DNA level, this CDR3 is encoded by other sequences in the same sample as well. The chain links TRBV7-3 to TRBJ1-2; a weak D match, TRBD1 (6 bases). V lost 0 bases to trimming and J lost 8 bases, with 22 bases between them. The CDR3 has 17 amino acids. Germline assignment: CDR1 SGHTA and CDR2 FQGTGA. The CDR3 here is CASSLTGRGADREGYTF. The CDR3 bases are TGTGCCAGCAGCTTAACGGGTCGGGGGGCGGACCGCGAGGGCTACACCTTC.

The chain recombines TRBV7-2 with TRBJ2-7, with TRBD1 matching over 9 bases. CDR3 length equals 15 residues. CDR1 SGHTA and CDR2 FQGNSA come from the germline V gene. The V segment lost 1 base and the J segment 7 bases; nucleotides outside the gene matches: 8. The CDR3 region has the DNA TGTGCCAGCAGCTTAGGACAGGGGGGTTTCGGTGAGCAGTACTTC. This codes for CASSLGQGGFGEQYF. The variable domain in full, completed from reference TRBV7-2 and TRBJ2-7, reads GAGVSQSPSNKVTEKGKDVELRCDPISGHTALYWYRQSLGQGLEFLIYFQGNSAPDKSGLPSDRFSAERTGGSVSTLTIQRTQQEDSAVYLCASSLGQGGFGEQYFGPGTRLTVT.

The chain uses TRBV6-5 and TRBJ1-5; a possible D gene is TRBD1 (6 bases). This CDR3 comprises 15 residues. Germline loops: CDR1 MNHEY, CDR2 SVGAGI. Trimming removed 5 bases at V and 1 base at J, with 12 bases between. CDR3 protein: CASSKTGQSNQPQHF. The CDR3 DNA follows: TGTGCCAGCAGTAAAACAGGGCAGAGCAATCAGCCCCAGCATTTT.

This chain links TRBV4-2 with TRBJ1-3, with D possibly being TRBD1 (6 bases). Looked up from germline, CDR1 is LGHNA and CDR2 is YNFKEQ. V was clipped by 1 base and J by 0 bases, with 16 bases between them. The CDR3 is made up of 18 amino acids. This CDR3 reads CASSQASGGPFSGNTIYF. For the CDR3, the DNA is TGTGCCAGCAGCCAAGCCTCGGGGGGCCCTTTCTCTGGAAACACCATATATTTT.

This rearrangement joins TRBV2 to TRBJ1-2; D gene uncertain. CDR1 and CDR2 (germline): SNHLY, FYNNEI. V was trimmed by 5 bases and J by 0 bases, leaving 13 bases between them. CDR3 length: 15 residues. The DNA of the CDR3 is TGTGCCAGCAGTACTGCGGGTACAGCTAACTATGGCTACACCTTC. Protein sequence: CASSTAGTANYGYTF.

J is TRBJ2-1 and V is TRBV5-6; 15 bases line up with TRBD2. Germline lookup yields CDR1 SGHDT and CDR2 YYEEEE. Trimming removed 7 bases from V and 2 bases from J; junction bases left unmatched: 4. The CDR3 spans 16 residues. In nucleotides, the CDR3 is TGTGCCAGCGGGACTAGCGGGAGGACCGCCTACAATGAGCAGTTCTTC. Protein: CASGTSGRTAYNEQFF.

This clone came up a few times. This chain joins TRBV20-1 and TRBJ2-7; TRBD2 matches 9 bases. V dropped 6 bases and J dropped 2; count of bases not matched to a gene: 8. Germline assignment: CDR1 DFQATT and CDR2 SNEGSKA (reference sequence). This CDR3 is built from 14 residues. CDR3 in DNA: TGCAGTGCGAGTAGCGGGAGAGTGCCCTACGAGCAGTACTTC. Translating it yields CSASSGRVPYEQYF.

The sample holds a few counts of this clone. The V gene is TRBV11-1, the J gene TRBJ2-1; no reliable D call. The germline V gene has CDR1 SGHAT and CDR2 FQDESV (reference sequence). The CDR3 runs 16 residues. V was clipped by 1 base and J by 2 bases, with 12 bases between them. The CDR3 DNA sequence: TGTGCCAGCAGCTTAGAATCTGGCGGTCCCTACAATGAGCAGTTCTTC. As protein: CASSLESGGPYNEQFF.

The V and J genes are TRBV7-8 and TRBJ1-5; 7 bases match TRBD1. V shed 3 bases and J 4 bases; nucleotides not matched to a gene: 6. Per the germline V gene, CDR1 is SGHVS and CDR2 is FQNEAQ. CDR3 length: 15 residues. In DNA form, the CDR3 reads TGTGCCAGCAGCTTCACAGGGGATCGAAATCAGCCCCAGCATTTT. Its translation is CASSFTGDRNQPQHF.

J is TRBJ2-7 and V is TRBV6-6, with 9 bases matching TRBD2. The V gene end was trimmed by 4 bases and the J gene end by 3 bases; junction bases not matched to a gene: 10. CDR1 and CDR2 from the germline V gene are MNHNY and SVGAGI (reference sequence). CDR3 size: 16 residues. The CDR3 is CASSFTPVAGDYEQYF. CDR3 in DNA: TGTGCCAGCAGTTTTACTCCGGTAGCGGGGGACTACGAGCAGTACTTC.

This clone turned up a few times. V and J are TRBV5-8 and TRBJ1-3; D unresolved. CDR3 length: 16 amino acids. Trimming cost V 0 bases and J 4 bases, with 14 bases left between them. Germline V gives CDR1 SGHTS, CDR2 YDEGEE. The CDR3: CASSLVGRTPGNTIYF. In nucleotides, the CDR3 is TGTGCCAGCAGCTTGGTTGGAAGGACTCCCGGAAACACCATATATTTT.

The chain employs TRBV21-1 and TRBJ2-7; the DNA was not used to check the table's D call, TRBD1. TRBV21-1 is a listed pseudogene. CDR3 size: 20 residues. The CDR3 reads CASSRQIGQGAHPTTYEQYF. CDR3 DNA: TGTGCCAGCAGCAGACAGATAGGACAGGGGGCTCACCCTACTACCTACGAGCAGTACTTC.

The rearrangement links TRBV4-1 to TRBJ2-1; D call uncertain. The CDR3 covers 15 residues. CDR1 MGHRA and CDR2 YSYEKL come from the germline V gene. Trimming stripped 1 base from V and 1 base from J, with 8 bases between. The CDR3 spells CASSQAGRSYNEQFF. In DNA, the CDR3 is TGCGCCAGCAGCCAAGCCGGCAGGTCCTACAATGAGCAGTTCTTC.

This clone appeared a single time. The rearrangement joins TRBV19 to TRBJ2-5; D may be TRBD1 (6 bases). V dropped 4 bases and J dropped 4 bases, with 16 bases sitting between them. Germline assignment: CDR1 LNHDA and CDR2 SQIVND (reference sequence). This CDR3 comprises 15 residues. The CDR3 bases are TGTGCCAGTAGTACGTACCAGGGGATTCGAGAGACCCAGTACTTC. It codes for CASSTYQGIRETQYF.

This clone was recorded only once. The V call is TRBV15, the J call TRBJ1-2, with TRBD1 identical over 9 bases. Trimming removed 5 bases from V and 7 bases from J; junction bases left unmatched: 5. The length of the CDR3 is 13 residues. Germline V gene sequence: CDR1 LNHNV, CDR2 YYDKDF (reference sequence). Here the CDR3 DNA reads TGTGCCACCAGCCTACAGGGGGCGCTTGGCTACACCTTC. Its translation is CATSLQGALGYTF.